This T cell receptor (beta chain) was sequenced in a study of breast tumors, draining lymph nodes, adjacent tissues. TCRdb reprocessed the multiplex PCR reads with MiXCR, giving one entry per CDR3 protein. Here the sample spans about 230,000 distinct CDR3 sequences, roughly 30% being singletons. Germline CDR1 reads SQVTM; CDR2 reads ANQGSEA. V shed 2 bases, J shed 9 bases, and the junction held 5 bases outside the gene matches. The CDR3 is made up of 14 amino acids. Breast cancer patients provided tissue from their axillary draining lymph nodes. This TCR came from a female donor with breast cancer. Some clones in this sample may be carry-over from other donors' samples. The V call is TRBV29-1, the J call TRBJ1-6, with TRBD1 matching over 9 bases. Material for sequencing was axillary lymph node tissue. Written as DNA, the CDR3 is TGCAGCGTTGAAAGACAGGGGGGGAGTTCACCCCTCCACTTT. This encodes CSVERQGGSSPLHF.